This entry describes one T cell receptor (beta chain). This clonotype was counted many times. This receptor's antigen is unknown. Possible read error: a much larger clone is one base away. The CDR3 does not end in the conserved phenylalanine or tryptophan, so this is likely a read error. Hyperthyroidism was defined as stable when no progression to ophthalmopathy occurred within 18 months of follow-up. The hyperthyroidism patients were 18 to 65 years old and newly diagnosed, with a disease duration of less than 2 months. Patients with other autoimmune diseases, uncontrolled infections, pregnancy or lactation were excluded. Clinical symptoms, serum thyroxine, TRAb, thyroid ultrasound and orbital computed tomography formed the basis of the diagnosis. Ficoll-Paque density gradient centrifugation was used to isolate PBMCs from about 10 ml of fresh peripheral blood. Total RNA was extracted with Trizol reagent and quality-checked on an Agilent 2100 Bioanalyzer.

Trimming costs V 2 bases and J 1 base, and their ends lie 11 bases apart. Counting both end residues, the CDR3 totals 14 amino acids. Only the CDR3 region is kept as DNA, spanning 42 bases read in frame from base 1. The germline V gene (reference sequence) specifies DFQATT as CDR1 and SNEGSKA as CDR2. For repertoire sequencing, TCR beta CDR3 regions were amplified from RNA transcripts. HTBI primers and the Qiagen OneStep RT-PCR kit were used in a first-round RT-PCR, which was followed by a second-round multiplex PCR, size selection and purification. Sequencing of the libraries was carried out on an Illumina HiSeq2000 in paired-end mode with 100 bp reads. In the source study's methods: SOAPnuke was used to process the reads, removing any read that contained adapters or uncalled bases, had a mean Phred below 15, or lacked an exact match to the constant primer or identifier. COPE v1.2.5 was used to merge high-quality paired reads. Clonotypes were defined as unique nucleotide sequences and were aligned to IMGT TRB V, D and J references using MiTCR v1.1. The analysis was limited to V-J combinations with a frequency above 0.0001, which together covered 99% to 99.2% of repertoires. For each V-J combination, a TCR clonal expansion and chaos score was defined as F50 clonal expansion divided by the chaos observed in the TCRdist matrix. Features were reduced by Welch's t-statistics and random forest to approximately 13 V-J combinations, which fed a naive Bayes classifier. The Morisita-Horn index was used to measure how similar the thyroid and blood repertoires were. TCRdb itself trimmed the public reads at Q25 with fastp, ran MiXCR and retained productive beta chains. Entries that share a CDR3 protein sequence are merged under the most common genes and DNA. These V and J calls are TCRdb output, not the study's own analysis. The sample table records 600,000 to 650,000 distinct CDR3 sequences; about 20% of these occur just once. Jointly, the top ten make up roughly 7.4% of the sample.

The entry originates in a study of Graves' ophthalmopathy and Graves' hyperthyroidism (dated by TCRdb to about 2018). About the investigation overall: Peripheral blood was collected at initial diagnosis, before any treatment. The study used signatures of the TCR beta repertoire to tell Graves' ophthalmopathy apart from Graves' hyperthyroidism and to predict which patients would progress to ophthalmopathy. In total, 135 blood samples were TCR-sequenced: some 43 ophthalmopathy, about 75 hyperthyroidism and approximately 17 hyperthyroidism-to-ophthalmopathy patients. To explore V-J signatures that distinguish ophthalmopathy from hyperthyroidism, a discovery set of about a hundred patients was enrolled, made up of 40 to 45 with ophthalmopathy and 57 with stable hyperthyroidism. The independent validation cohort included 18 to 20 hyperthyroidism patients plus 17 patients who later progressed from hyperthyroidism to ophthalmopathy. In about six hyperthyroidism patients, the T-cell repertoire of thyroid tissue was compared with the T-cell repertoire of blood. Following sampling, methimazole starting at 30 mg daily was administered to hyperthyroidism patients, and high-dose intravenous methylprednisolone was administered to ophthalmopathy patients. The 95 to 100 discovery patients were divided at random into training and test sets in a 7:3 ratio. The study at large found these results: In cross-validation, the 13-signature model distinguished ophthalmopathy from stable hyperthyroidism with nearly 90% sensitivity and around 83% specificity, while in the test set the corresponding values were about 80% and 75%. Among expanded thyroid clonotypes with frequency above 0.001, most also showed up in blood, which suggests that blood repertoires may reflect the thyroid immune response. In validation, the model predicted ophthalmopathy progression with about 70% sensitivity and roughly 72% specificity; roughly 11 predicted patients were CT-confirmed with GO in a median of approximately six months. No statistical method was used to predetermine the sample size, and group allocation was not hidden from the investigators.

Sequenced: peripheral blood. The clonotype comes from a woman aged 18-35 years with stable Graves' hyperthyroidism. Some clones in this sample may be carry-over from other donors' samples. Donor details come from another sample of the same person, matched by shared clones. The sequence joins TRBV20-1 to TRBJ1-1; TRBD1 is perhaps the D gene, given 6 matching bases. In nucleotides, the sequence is TGCAGTGCTAGACAAGGACAGTCGAACACTGAAGCTTTCCTT. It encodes CSARQGQSNTEAFL.